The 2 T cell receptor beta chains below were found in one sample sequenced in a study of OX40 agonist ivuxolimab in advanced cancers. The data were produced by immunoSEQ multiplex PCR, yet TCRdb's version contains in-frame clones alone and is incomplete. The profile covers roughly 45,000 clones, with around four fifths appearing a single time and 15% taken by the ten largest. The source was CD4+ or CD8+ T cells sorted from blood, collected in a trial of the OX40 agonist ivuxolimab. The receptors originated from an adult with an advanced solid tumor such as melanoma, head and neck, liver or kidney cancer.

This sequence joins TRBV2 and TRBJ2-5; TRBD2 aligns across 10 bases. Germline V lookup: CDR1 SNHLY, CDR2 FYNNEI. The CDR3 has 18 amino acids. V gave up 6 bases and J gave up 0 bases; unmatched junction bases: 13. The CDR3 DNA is TGTGCCAGCAGGGGGACAGATCCGGGACTAGCGTACCAAGAGACCCAGTACTTC. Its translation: CASRGTDPGLAYQETQYF.

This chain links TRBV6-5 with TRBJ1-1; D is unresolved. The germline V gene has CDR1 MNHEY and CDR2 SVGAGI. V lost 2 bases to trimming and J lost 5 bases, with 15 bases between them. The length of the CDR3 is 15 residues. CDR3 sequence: CASSYSRAGRTEAFF. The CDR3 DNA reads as TGTGCCAGCAGTTACAGTCGAGCAGGTCGGACTGAAGCTTTCTTT.